This T cell receptor (beta chain) originates from a study of blood T cell repertoires in COVID-19. V lost 7 bases and J lost 9; bases outside the gene matches: 14. CDR1 and CDR2 from the germline V gene are SNHLY and FYNNEI. The CDR3 sequence is 14 residues long. Assay used: immunoSEQ multiplex PCR; TCRdb lists only in-frame clones, some missing. The sample includes 250,000 to 300,000 clones, almost 85% seen only once; the top ten take 4% to 6%. This receptor was identified in a man in his fifties with active or convalescent COVID-19. Sequencing was performed on peripheral blood. This chain links TRBV2 with TRBJ2-5; 7 nucleotides align to TRBD2. The CDR3 nucleotides are TGTGCCAGCAAATATGAGCGGGACCTCCCTGCCCAGTACTTC. Its translation: CASKYERDLPAQYF.